This TCR beta chain was retrieved from a study of beta chain features in type 1 diabetes. Findings and limits, study-wide: Across all four CD4+ subsets, people with type 1 diabetes showed modestly shorter TCRB CDR3s.

Only a few counts were recorded for this clone. Its specificity is unknown. One end of the junction fails to match germline, which may point to a read error. Sorting that relied on CD45RO/CCR7/CD25/CD127/CD95/CD27 yielded CD4+ naive, central memory, regulatory and stem cell-like memory cells. The germline V gene has CDR1 GTSNPN and CDR2 SVGIG (reference sequence). The length of the CDR3 is 16 residues. The entirety of the isolated RNA underwent reverse transcription, so expressed TCRB transcripts were sequenced. About 3.6 million reads was the average for naive, central memory and regulatory T cell samples. Method: immunoSEQ multiplex PCR; TCRdb's copy keeps in-frame clones and lacks some. The sample has 550,000 to 850,000 clones, around an eighth seen once.

V usage is TRBV30 and J usage is TRBJ2-3, with D perhaps assigned TRBD1 or TRBD2 (6 bases each). Material for sequencing was naive CD4+ T cells from blood. The clonotype originates from a man aged 18 to 35 with type 1 diabetes. The CDR3: CAWSDSVTSSTGTQYF. The CDR3 bases are TGTGCCTGGAGTGATTCAGTGACTAGTTCGACAGGTACGCAGTATTTT. Complete variable domain (other parts from reference TRBV30 and TRBJ2-3): SQTIHQWPATLVQPVGSPLSLECTVEGTSNPNLYWYRQAAGRGLQLLFYSVGIGQISSEVPQNLSASRPQDRQFILSSKKLLLSDSGFYLCAWSDSVTSSTGTQYFGPGTRLTVL.